This T cell receptor (beta chain) was recovered during a study of T cell responses to AZD1222 COVID-19 vaccine. Study-level results: Spike-specific TCR breadth and depth rose after two AZD1222 doses.

This CDR3 has 15 amino acids. After removal of 3 bases from V and 3 bases from J, the junction contained 3 bases not matched to a gene. Germline assignment: CDR1 MRHNA and CDR2 SNTAGT. As concerns this clone: Its specificity is unknown.

TCRdb keeps only in-frame clones here, not all; method: immunoSEQ multiplex PCR. In the table there are over 65,000 clones, over 85% of which are singletons. The sample in question was peripheral blood, obtained 28 days after the second AZD1222 dose. This receptor was identified in an adult who received the AZD1222 COVID-19 vaccine. V gene TRBV6-4 combines with J gene TRBJ2-2, with TRBD2 matching 8 bases. The CDR3 nucleotides are TGTGCCAGCAGTGAGACACTAGCGGACACCGGGGAGCTGTTTTTT. Translating gives CASSETLADTGELFF.